This section outlines one T cell receptor beta chain sequence together with its context. These data belong to a study of shared clonotypes between healthy human individuals. This CDR3 is 14 amino acids long. Trimming removed 0 bases from V and 4 bases from J, with 9 bases in between. The V gene's germline CDR1 is SGDLS and CDR2 YYNGEE. Libraries were prepared by immunoSEQ multiplex PCR; TCRdb keeps only in-frame clonotypes and omits some of them. The sample shows a few million clones, approximately 94% of them seen only once. This receptor was identified in a man between 18 and 35 years old in good health. The chain combines TRBV9 with TRBJ2-3; D might be TRBD2 (5 bases). Sequenced input: naive CD4+ T cells sorted from blood. The subset: CD45RA+ positively selected. CDR3 sequence (DNA): TGTGCCAGCAGCGTAGATCTAGCAGCAGATACGCAGTATTTT. It specifies CASSVDLAADTQYF.